This TCR beta chain is from a study of CD8+CD57+ T cells in acquired aplastic anemia. Study-level background: DNA from sorted CD4+ and CD8+ cells averaged roughly 3.4 ug. Healthy donors had, on average, about 10.8 million reads for their CD4+ cells.

Profiling of TCR beta VDJ combinations and CDR3 sequences used genomic DNA as template. MiXCR was run by TCRdb on the reads, yielding one entry per CDR3 protein. The sample has about 210,000 distinct CDR3 sequences, roughly 57% seen once. Of note for this clonotype: As yet, its antigen is unknown.

The study's findings and limits: Patients had approximately 30 CD8+ CDR3 sequences in common with controls (the shared set). Patient and control CD8+ Simpson's diversity was not significantly different.

V dropped 5 bases and J dropped 2 bases, with 12 bases sitting between them. This CDR3 is built from 14 residues. Germline V gene data show CDR1 as ENHRY and CDR2 as SYGVKD. Sequenced sample: sorted CD4+, CD8+, or CD8+CD57+ T cells (not recorded which) from PBMCs. The receptor comes from a human donor in good health. J is TRBJ2-5 and V is TRBV10-3; D might be TRBD1 or TRBD2, each matching 7 bases. The CDR3 DNA follows: TGTGCCATCAGTAGACAGGGAGGGCAAGAGACCCAGTACTTC. Its translation is CAISRQGGQETQYF.